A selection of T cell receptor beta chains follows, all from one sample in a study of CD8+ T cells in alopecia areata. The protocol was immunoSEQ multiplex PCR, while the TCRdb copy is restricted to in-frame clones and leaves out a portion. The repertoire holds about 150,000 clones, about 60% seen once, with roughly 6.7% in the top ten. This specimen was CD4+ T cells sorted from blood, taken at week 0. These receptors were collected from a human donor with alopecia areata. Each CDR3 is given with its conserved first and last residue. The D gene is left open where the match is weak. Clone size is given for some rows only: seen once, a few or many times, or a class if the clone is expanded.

TGTGCCAGCAGCTTAGTGACAGGGGGCTATGGCTACACCTTC,CASSLVTGGYGYTF,TRBJ1-2,TRBD1,-,TRBV7-2
TGCGCCAGCAGCCCATCCAACGATTCACCCCTCCACTTT,CASSPSNDSPLHF,TRBJ1-6,-,few,TRBV5-1
TGCAGCGTTGATCGGGTTTCGCGGATGGGTGCCTATGGCTACACCTTC,CSVDRVSRMGAYGYTF,TRBJ1-2,-,-,TRBV29-1
TGCAGCGTTGCTCGTTTTGGGGTCCCCTACGAGCAGTACTTC,CSVARFGVPYEQYF,TRBJ2-7,-,few,TRBV29-1
TGTGCCAGCAGCCTCACGCCGGGACAGGGCCTCACTGAAGCTTTCTTT,CASSLTPGQGLTEAFF,TRBJ1-1,TRBD1,few,TRBV9
TGCAGCGTGTCCTTGGGTGGCTACACCTTC,CSVSLGGYTF,TRBJ1-2,-,few,TRBV29-1
TGTGCCAGCTCACCGGCGGCTCTGGGGGCGAATTCACCCCTCCACTTT,CASSPAALGANSPLHF,TRBJ1-6,-,-,TRBV18
TGTGCCTGGAGTCCACGACATGGGACAGGGCTGAGGGGCTACACCTTC,CAWSPRHGTGLRGYTF,TRBJ1-2,TRBD1,few,TRBV30
TGTGCTAGTGGCCCGGGGCGCCGCTCCTACGAGCAGTACTTC,CASGPGRRSYEQYF,TRBJ2-7,-,-,TRBV12-5
TGTGCCAGCAGCGGGGGCGGGGCCGGCGGGCACGAGCAGTACTTC,CASSGGGAGGHEQYF,TRBJ2-7,-,-,TRBV5-4
TGTGCCAGCAGTGTGGGGGCGAATCAGCCCCAGCATTTT,CASSVGANQPQHF,TRBJ1-5,-,few,TRBV2
TGCAGCGGGTCACCGAGCTCCTACAATGAGCAGTTCTTC,CSGSPSSYNEQFF,TRBJ2-1,-,few,TRBV29-1
TGCGCCAGCAGCTATGGGACAGAAGTTTATGGCTACACCTTC,CASSYGTEVYGYTF,TRBJ1-2,TRBD1,many,TRBV5-1
TGCAGTGTGGGAAGAGAGCAGTTCTTC,CSVGREQFF,TRBJ2-1,-,few,TRBV20-1
TGTGCCAGCACCTCTCTCGGGGCAGCTGGCTACACCTTC,CASTSLGAAGYTF,TRBJ1-2,-,-,TRBV6-5
TGTGCCAGCAGCCAAGATAACGCAGGGGGCTACGAGCAGTACTTC,CASSQDNAGGYEQYF,TRBJ2-7,TRBD1,-,TRBV4-2
TGTGCCAGCAGCTTAGAGGGACAGGGCCCAGATACGCAGTATTTT,CASSLEGQGPDTQYF,TRBJ2-3,TRBD1,once,TRBV11-3
TGCGCCAGCAGTCGGCAAGGGGACAGACGGAACACTGAAGCTTTCTTT,CASSRQGDRRNTEAFF,TRBJ1-1,TRBD1,-,TRBV23-1
TGTGCCAGCAGCTTAGCGACGAATACGCAGTATTTT,CASSLATNTQYF,TRBJ2-3,-,few,TRBV7-2
TGTGCCAGCAGCTTTGGGCAGGCTGAAAAACTGTTTTTT,CASSFGQAEKLFF,TRBJ1-4,-,few,TRBV11-2
TGCGCCAGCAGCTTGGGACAGGGTATCAATTCACCCCTCCACTTT,CASSLGQGINSPLHF,TRBJ1-6,TRBD1,once,TRBV5-1
TGTGCCTGGATACCCCCCCCGGGGGAGACCCAGTACTTC,CAWIPPPGETQYF,TRBJ2-5,-,-,TRBV30
TGTGCCTGGAGACTAGGGGGCGGAGAGACCCAGTACTTC,CAWRLGGGETQYF,TRBJ2-5,TRBD1,once,TRBV30
TGTGCCAGCAGTTTATTTCGGGGGGCCACCTACGAGCAGTACTTC,CASSLFRGATYEQYF,TRBJ2-7,-,-,TRBV6-5
TGCGCCAGCAGCTTGGCCGAAAGATCGAACACTGAAGCTTTCTTT,CASSLAERSNTEAFF,TRBJ1-1,-,-,TRBV5-1
TGCGCCAGCAGCTTGTCCCCGGACAGGGATTCACCCCTCCACTTT,CASSLSPDRDSPLHF,TRBJ1-6,TRBD1,-,TRBV5-1
TGCAGCGCCGGGACGGGCCGGTACAATGAGCAGTTCTTC,CSAGTGRYNEQFF,TRBJ2-1,-,-,TRBV29-1
TGCGCCAGCAGCACTACCGGACAGGACGTTGAAGCTTTCTTT,CASSTTGQDVEAFF,TRBJ1-1,TRBD1,-,TRBV5-1
TGCGCCAGCAGCTTGGGGGACGGCAACACCGGGGAGCTGTTTTTT,CASSLGDGNTGELFF,TRBJ2-2,-,-,TRBV5-1
TGTGCCACCAGCAGAGATGGAGGACACAACACCGGGGAGCTGTTTTTT,CATSRDGGHNTGELFF,TRBJ2-2,-,-,TRBV15
TGCAGCGTGTGGACAGGGGCACTTTCTAACTATGGCTACACCTTC,CSVWTGALSNYGYTF,TRBJ1-2,TRBD1,-,TRBV29-1
TGCGCCAGCAGCTCTTTACAGGGCACTGAAGCTTTCTTT,CASSSLQGTEAFF,TRBJ1-1,-,few,TRBV5-1
TGCAGCGTCGCCACCTCCATAGGGGGGGCCTATGGCTACACCTTC,CSVATSIGGAYGYTF,TRBJ1-2,-,-,TRBV29-1
TGCAGCAGTTTAGAAGGCTACACCTTC,CSSLEGYTF,TRBJ1-2,-,few,TRBV29-1
TGTGCCAGCTCACTCGCTCAGTACAATGAGCAGTTCTTC,CASSLAQYNEQFF,TRBJ2-1,-,-,TRBV18
TGTGCCAGCAGCCAAGATAAAACTACATCGGACGAGCAGTACTTC,CASSQDKTTSDEQYF,TRBJ2-7,-,-,TRBV4-2
TGTGCCAGCTCACCGGCCTCGTCCAATGAGCAGTTCTTC,CASSPASSNEQFF,TRBJ2-1,-,-,TRBV18
TGTGCCAGCAGCGTAGTTGCAAGCACAGATACGCAGTATTTT,CASSVVASTDTQYF,TRBJ2-3,-,-,TRBV9